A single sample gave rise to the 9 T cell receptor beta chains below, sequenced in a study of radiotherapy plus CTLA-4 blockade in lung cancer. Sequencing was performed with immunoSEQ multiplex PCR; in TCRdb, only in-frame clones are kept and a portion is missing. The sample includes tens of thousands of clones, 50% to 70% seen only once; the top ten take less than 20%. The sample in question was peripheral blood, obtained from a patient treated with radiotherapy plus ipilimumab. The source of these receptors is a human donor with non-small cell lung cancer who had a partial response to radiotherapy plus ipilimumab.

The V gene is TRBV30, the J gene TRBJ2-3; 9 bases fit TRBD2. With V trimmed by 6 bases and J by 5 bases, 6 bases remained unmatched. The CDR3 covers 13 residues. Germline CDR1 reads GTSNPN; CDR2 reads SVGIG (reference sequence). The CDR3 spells CACRRGGRDTQYF. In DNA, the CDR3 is TGTGCCTGCCGGCGGGGGGGCAGAGATACGCAGTATTTT. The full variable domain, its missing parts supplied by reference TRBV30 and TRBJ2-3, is SQTIHQWPATLVQPVGSPLSLECTVEGTSNPNLYWYRQAAGRGLQLLFYSVGIGQISSEVPQNLSASRPQDRQFILSSKKLLLSDSGFYLCACRRGGRDTQYFGPGTRLTVL.

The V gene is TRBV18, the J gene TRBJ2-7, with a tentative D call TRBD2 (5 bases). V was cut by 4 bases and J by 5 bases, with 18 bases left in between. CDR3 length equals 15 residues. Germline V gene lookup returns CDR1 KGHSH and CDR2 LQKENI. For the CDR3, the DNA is TGTGCCAGCTCACTTCTAGCAATAGCGTCCGACGAGCAGTACTTC. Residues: CASSLLAIASDEQYF. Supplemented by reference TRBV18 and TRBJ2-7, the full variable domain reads NAGVMQNPRHLVRRRGQEARLRCSPMKGHSHVYWYRQLPEEGLKFMVYLQKENIIDESGMPKERFSAEFPKEGPSILRIQQVVRGDSAAYFCASSLLAIASDEQYFGPGTRLTVT.

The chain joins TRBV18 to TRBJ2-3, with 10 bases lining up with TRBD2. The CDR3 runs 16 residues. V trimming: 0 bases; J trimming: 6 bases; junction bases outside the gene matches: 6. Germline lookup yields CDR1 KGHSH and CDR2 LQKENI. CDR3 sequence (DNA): TGTGCCAGCTCACCACCGTCTAGCGGGAGAACCGATACGCAGTATTTT. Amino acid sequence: CASSPPSSGRTDTQYF.

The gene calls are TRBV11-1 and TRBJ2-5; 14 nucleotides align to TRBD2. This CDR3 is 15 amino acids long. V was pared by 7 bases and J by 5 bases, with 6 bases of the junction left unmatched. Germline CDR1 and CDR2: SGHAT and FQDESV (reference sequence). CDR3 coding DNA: TGTGCCAGCACGACTAGCGGGGGGGCGGAGGAGACCCAGTACTTC. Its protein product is CASTTSGGAEETQYF.

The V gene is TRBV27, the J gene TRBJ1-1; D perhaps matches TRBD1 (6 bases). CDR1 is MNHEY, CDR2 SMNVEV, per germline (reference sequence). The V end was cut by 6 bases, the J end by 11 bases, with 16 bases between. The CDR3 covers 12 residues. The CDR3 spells CASSPNTGNAFF. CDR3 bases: TGTGCCAGCAGCCCAAATACAGGGAACGCTTTCTTT.

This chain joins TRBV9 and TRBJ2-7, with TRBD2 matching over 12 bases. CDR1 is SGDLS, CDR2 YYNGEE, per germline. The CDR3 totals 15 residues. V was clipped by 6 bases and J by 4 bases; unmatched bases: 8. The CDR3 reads CASTGTSGRWYEQYF. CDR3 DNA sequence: TGTGCCAGCACCGGAACTAGCGGGAGGTGGTACGAGCAGTACTTC.

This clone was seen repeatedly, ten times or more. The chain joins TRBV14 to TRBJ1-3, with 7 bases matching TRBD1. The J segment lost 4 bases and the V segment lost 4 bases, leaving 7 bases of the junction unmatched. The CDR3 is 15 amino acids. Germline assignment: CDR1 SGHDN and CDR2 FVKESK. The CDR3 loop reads CASSPTGSGGNTIYF. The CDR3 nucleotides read TGTGCCAGCAGCCCGACAGGGTCGGGGGGAAACACCATATATTTT.

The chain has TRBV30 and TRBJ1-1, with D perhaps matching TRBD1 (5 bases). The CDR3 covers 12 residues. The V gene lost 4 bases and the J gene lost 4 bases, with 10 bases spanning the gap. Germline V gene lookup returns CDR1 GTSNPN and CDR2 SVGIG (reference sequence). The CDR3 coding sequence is TGTGCCTGGACAGGCAGGGCCACTGAAGCTTTCTTT. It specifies CAWTGRATEAFF.

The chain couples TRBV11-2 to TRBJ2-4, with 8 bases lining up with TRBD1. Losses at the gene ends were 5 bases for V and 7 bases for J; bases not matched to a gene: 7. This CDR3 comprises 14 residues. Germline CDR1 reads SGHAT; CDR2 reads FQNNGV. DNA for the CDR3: TGTGCCAGCAGCCAACGGACAGGGAGGAACATTCAGTACTTC. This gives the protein CASSQRTGRNIQYF.